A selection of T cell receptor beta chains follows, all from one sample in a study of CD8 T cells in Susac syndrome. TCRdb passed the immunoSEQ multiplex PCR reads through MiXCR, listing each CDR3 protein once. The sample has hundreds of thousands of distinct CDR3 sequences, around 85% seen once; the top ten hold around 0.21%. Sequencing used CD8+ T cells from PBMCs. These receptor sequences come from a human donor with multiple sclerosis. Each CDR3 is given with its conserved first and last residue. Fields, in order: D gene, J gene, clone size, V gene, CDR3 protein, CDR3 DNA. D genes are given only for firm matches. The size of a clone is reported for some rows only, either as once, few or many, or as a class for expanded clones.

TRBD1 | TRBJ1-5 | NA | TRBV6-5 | CASSYSGQQHQPQHF | TGTGCCAGCAGTTACTCGGGACAGCAGCATCAGCCCCAGCATTTT
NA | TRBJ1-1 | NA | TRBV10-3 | CAISELGSPTEAFF | TGTGCCATCAGTGAGTTGGGTTCACCCACTGAAGCTTTCTTT
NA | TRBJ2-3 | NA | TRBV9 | CASTSVGSTDTQYF | TGTGCCAGCACCTCGGTAGGGAGCACAGATACGCAGTATTTT
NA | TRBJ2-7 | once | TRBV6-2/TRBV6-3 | CASGLGGGSPYEQYF | TGTGCCAGCGGGTTAGGAGGGGGATCCCCCTACGAGCAGTACTTC
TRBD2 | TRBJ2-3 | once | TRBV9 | CASSQLAGPTDTQYF | TGTGCCAGCAGCCAATTAGCGGGGCCCACAGATACGCAGTATTTT
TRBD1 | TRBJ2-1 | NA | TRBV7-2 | CASGTVYNEQFF | TGTGCCAGCGGGACAGTATACAATGAGCAGTTCTTC
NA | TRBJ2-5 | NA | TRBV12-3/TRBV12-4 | CASSKTETQYF | TGTGCCAGCAGTAAAACGGAGACCCAGTACTTC
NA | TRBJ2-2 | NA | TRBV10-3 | CAISDPTDTGELFF | TGTGCCATCAGTGATCCGACAGATACCGGGGAGCTGTTTTTT
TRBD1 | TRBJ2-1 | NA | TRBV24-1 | CATSDSGQGRNEQFF | TGTGCCACCAGTGATTCGGGACAGGGGCGCAATGAGCAGTTCTTC
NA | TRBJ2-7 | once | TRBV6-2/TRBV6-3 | CASSYGLNSYEQYF | TGTGCCAGCAGTTATGGACTAAACTCCTACGAGCAGTACTTC
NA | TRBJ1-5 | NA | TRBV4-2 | CASSQESPDQPQHF | TGTGCCAGCAGCCAAGAGTCACCGGATCAGCCCCAGCATTTT
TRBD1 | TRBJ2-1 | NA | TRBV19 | CASSWGQGLNEQFF | TGTGCCAGTAGCTGGGGACAGGGGCTCAATGAGCAGTTCTTC
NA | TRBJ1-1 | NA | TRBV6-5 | CASRPEARDTEAFF | TGTGCCAGCAGACCCGAGGCCAGGGACACTGAAGCTTTCTTT
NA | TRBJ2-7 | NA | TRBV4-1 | CASSQDSGGLSYEQYF | TGCGCCAGCAGCCAAGATAGCGGCGGCCTCTCCTACGAGCAGTACTTC
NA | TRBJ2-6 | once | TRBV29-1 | CSVPTGTGANVLIF | TGCAGCGTACCTACAGGGACTGGGGCCAACGTCCTGATTTTC
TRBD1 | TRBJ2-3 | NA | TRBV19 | CASRDRDSLRDTQYF | TGTGCCAGTAGGGACCGGGACAGCCTTCGAGATACGCAGTATTTT
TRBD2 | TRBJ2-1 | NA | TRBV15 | CATSRDGTSGYNEQFF | TGTGCCACCAGCAGAGATGGGACTAGCGGATACAATGAGCAGTTCTTC
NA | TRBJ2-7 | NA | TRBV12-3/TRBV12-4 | CASSWGNYDEQYF | TGTGCCAGCAGTTGGGGGAACTATGACGAGCAGTACTTC
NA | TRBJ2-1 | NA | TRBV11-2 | CASSQRGSSYNEQFF | TGTGCCAGCAGCCAACGGGGGAGCTCCTACAATGAGCAGTTCTTC
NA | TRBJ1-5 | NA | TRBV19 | CASSIIIGASSSNGPQHF | TGTGCCAGTAGTATTATTATCGGGGCTTCCTCTAGCAATGGGCCCCAGCATTTT
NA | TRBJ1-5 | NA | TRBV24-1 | CATSELGSNQPQHF | TGTGCCACCAGTGAACTTGGCAGCAATCAGCCCCAGCATTTT
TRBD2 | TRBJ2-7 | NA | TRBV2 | CASMETSGSSEQYF | TGTGCCAGCATGGAGACTAGCGGGAGCTCAGAGCAGTACTTC
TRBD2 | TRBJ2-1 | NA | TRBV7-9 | CASSPSSVAGGVSNEQFF | TGTGCCAGCAGCCCCTCGTCAGTAGCGGGAGGGGTAAGCAATGAGCAGTTCTTC
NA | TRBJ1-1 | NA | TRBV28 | CASSLTRNTEAFF | TGTGCCAGCAGTTTGACACGGAACACTGAAGCTTTCTTT
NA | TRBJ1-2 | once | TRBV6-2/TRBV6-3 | CASIKTLGRNYGYTF | TGTGCCAGCATCAAAACTCTGGGTCGTAACTATGGCTACACCTTC
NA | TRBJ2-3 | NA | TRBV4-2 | CASSPWGDETDTQYF | TGTGCCAGCAGCCCATGGGGGGACGAGACAGATACGCAGTATTTT
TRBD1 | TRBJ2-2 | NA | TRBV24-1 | CATSDLGQGITGELFF | TGTGCCACCAGTGATTTGGGACAGGGGATAACCGGGGAGCTGTTTTTT
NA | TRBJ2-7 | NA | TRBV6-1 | CASSLSGTSRDEQYF | TGTGCCAGCAGTCTCTCCGGGACATCGAGAGACGAGCAGTACTTC
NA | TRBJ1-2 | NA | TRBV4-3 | CASSQDYAVGYTF | TGCGCCAGCAGCCAAGATTATGCAGTTGGCTACACCTTC
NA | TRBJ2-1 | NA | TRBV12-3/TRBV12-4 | CASSFRGLTESRAYNEQFF | TGTGCCAGCAGTTTCCGGGGGCTAACTGAGAGTCGAGCCTACAATGAGCAGTTCTTC
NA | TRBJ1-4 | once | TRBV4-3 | CASSQEIDRIPTNEKLFF | TGCGCCAGCAGCCAAGAAATAGACAGGATCCCAACTAATGAAAAACTGTTTTTT
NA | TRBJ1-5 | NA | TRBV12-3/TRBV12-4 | CASSPDGRNQPQHF | TGTGCCAGCAGTCCAGACGGACGCAATCAGCCCCAGCATTTT
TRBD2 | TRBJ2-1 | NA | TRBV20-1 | CSPPRVAGGSEQFF | TGCAGTCCCCCTAGGGTAGCGGGAGGTAGTGAGCAGTTCTTC
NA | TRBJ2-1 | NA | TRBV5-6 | CASSFPGLGGSIEQFF | TGTGCCAGCAGCTTCCCAGGGCTAGGGGGTTCGATTGAGCAGTTCTTC
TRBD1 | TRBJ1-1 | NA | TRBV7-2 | CASSLVGTGNEAFF | TGTGCCAGCAGCTTGGTCGGGACAGGGAATGAAGCTTTCTTT
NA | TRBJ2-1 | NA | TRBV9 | CASSFAEGFYEQFF | TGTGCCAGCAGCTTTGCGGAGGGCTTCTATGAGCAGTTCTTC
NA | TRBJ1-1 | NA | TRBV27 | CASSLDAVTEAFF | TGTGCCAGCAGTTTAGATGCAGTCACTGAAGCTTTCTTT
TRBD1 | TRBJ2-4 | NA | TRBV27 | CASSLSRASGGIQYF | TGTGCCAGCAGTTTATCGCGGGCCTCAGGGGGCATTCAGTACTTC
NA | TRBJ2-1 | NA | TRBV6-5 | CASNPTPNPSPEQFF | TGTGCCAGCAACCCAACCCCTAACCCCAGTCCTGAGCAGTTCTTC
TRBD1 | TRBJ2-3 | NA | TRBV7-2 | CASSLFQGAIMGDTQYF | TGTGCCAGCAGCTTGTTTCAGGGGGCGATAATGGGAGATACGCAGTATTTT
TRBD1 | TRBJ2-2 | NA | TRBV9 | CASTLTGGFGELFF | TGTGCCAGCACCCTGACAGGGGGCTTCGGGGAGCTGTTTTTT
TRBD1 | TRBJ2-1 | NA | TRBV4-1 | CASSQDGGRGRNEQFF | TGCGCCAGCAGCCAAGATGGGGGCAGGGGGCGGAATGAGCAGTTCTTC
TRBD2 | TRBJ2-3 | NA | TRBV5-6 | CASSSGLAGRTDTQYF | TGTGCCAGCAGCTCCGGACTAGCGGGCCGCACAGATACGCAGTATTTT
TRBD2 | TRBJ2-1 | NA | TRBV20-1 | CSAPRTSDYSYIEQFF | TGCAGTGCTCCACGGACTAGCGACTACTCCTACATTGAGCAGTTCTTC
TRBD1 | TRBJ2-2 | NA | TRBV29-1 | CSSPGQGPGELFF | TGCAGCTCTCCGGGACAGGGCCCCGGGGAGCTGTTTTTT
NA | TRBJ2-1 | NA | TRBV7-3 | CASSPRGTDSYNEQFF | TGTGCCAGCAGCCCCCGCGGGACAGACTCCTACAATGAGCAGTTCTTC
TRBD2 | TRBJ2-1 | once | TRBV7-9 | CASSYTSGLSYNEQFF | TGTGCCAGCAGCTATACTAGCGGCCTCTCCTACAATGAGCAGTTCTTC
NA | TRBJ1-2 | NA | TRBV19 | CASSMAPGVDGYTF | TGTGCCAGTAGTATGGCGCCCGGGGTTGATGGCTACACCTTC
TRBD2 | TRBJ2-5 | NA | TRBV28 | CASSWFSGSQETQYF | TGTGCCAGCAGTTGGTTTAGCGGGAGCCAAGAGACCCAGTACTTC
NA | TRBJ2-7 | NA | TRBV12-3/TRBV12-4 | CASSLDVRISYEQYF | TGTGCCAGCAGTTTAGACGTCAGAATCTCCTACGAGCAGTACTTC
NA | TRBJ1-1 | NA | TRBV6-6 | CASIRGHLNTEAFF | TGTGCCAGCATCCGGGGACACCTGAACACTGAAGCTTTCTTT
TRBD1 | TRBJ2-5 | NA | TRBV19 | CASSTDRGAKIQETQYF | TGTGCCAGTAGCACGGACAGGGGGGCAAAAATCCAAGAGACCCAGTACTTC
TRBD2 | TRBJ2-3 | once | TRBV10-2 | CASGERLAGVRTDTQYF | TGCGCCAGCGGGGAGAGACTAGCGGGAGTTAGGACAGATACGCAGTATTTT
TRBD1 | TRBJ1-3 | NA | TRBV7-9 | CASSGTALSGNTIYF | TGTGCCAGCAGCGGGACAGCCCTCTCTGGAAACACCATATATTTT
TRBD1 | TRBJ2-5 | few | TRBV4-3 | CASSQDIGQGPETQYF | TGCGCCAGCAGCCAAGACATTGGACAGGGGCCGGAGACCCAGTACTTC